This T cell receptor (beta chain) originates from a study of blood T cell repertoires in COVID-19 (TCRdb year 2020). Looking at the study overall: Collaborator samples came from the United States, Italy and Spain and covered acute and convalescent phases of COVID-19. A de-identified subject ID, COVID-19 status, age in years and sex were almost always included in the sample metadata. Samples were obtained from the ongoing ImmuneRACE study (first 160 participants) and from about 1,300 subjects provided by 6 global collaborators. Deeply sampled blood TCRbeta repertoires from subjects exposed to, actively infected with, or recovered from COVID-19 were included in the dataset. Where HLA class I and class II types were available, the types were taken from metadata supplied by the sample provider, not from assay-based typing. The material from the prospective study consisted of cDNA or gDNA derived from T cells, B-cell-depleted T cells, or PBMCs. A freely available public database, intended as a resource for researchers studying the immune response to SARS-CoV-2, is where the repertoires were released.

On this clone: Its antigen remains undetermined. No clone much larger than this one lies a single base away; base qualities are absent.

From its cysteine to its phenylalanine, the CDR3 spans 15 amino acids. Only CDR3 DNA remains: 45 bases, in frame from the first base. The germline V gene sets CDR1 to KGHSH and CDR2 to LQKENI. The trim is 4 bases for V and 4 bases for J, with a gap of 16 bases between the germline ends. Beyond this particular receptor, the publication reports: How much clinical and demographic metadata was included differed by source and by participant, and the metadata was provided uncurated.

The immunoSEQ Assay, a bias-controlled multiplex PCR, was used to amplify TCRbeta CDR3 regions from genomic DNA. Turning to the authors' computational methods: Within the assay, amplification of reference gene primers was used to estimate how many nucleated cells each sample contained. To quantify the absolute abundance of each unique TCRbeta CDR3 rearrangement, sequence reads were collapsed and filtered. For each sample, productive Simpson clonality was calculated as the square root of Simpson's diversity index over productive rearrangements. TCRdb carries this immuneACCESS record with in-frame sequences only. Its versions omit some clonotypes, under half of them owing to an unresolved V gene in the studies checked, with the rest unexplained. V and J calls and clone size are given by that table; D and trimming were obtained from the DNA. This sample gives under 200,000 clones in total; more than 75% of them show up just once. Of the sample, about 3.5% falls within the top ten clones.

The collaborating institutions used their own protocols to collect whole blood in K2EDTA tubes. For TCRbeta analysis, collaborators shipped samples in one of three forms: frozen whole blood, isolated PBMCs, or DNA extracted from either of those sample types. The chain was built from TRBV18 and TRBJ1-1, with a weak D call of TRBD1 (5 bases match). Material: peripheral blood. This TCR was sampled from a man between 65 and 85 years old with acute or convalescent COVID-19. The CDR3 protein: CASSHRMGEGTEAFF. The DNA reads as follows: TGTGCCAGCTCACACCGGATGGGGGAGGGCACTGAAGCTTTCTTT.